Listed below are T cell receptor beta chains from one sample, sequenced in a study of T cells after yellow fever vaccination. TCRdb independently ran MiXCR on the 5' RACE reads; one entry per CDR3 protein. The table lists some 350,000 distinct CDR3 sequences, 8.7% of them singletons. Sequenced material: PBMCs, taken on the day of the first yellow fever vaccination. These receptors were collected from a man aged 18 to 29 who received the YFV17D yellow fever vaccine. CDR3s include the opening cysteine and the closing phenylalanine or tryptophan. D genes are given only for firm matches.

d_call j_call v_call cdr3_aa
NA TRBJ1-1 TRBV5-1 CASSYRPEGTEAFF
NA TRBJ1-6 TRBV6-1 CASSRRGRRNSPLHF
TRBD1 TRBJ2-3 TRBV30 CAWNRDRATDTQYF
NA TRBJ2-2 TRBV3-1 CASSLQTGELFF
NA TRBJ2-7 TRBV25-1 CASSEGNHYEQYF
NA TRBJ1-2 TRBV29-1 CSAGQRGYTF
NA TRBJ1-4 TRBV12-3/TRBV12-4 CASSPSGSTNEKLFF
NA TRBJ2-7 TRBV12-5 CASGFTGSYEQYF
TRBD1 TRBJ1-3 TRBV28 CASSVPTGRLIGNTIYF
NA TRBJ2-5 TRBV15 CAIGAARQETQYF
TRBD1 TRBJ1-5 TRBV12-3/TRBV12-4 CASSLGPRGKYQPQHF
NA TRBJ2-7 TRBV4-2 CASSHGAAAGVSEQYF
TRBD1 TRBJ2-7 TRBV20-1 CSARGWGQGVTEQYF
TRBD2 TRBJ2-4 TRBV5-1 CASSRGGVDIQYF
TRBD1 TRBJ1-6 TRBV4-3 CASSRDRVNSPLHF
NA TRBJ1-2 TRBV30 CARSQGSGYTF
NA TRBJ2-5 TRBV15 CATGLGGGTQYF
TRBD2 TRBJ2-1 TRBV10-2 CASVKGLAGDNEQFF
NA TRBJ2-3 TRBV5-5 CASSQGGKDTQYF
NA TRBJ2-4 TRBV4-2 CASSQEWGFGKNIQYF
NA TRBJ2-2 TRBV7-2 CASSFSPRNANTGELFF
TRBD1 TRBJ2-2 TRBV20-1 CSARAGTGLGTGELFF
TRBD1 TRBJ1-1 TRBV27 CASSPVGTGTKAFF
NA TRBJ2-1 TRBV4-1 CASSLLGQTSYNEQFF
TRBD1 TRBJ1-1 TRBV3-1 CASSQNLGPYGTGAFF
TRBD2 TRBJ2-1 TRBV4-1 CASSQSGGNEQFF
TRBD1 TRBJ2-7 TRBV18 CASSPTGTAMKEQYF
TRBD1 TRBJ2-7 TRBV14 CASSQGVTGNYYEQYF
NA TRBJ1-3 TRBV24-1 CATSDYHSGNTIYF
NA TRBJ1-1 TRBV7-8 CASSSTPTGEAFF
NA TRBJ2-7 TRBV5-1 CASSLGLVVRSYEQYF
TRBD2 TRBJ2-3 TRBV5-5 CASSLELASTDTQYF
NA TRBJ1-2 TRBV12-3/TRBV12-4 CASKWDYGYTF
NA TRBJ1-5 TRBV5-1 CASSPPGQGNQPQHF
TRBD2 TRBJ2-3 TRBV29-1 CSAGGGADTQYF